This section outlines one T cell receptor beta chain sequence together with its context. What it recognizes is unknown. The protocol was immunoSEQ multiplex PCR, while the TCRdb copy is restricted to in-frame clones and leaves out a portion. The sample holds about 140,000 clones, approximately 89% seen once. CDR1 is MNHEY and CDR2 is SVGAGI in the germline V gene. V was clipped by 10 bases and J by 4 bases, with 14 bases between them. The length of the CDR3 is 13 residues. This entry is derived from a study of cytotoxic CD8 clonotypes in ibrutinib-treated CLL. Study summary: Samples averaged roughly 280,000 productive templates and 90,000 to 95,000 productive rearrangements.

Broader study findings: Among the clonotypes, public ones were uncommon and contracted or held stable on treatment. Sampling times differed between sustained-remission and progressing patients.

The sequence was obtained from a human donor with chronic lymphocytic leukemia. The J gene is TRBJ2-1, the V gene TRBV6-5; D not resolved. Sequencing was performed on PBMCs, taken after 12 months of ibrutinib treatment. DNA for the CDR3: TGTGCCACACAAGCCAATCCATACAATGAGCAGTTCTTC. Translating it yields CATQANPYNEQFF.